The 2 T cell receptor beta chains below all came from one sample that was sequenced in a study of control samples from healthy donors and cancer patients. Data came from immunoSEQ multiplex PCR; TCRdb stores just in-frame clones and leaves some out. The sample carries 100,000 to 150,000 clones, about nine tenths recorded once. The sequenced sample was blood. All receptors come from a man aged 40-49 years in good health.

The chain carries TRBV7-3 and TRBJ2-5, with 12 nucleotides matching TRBD2. CDR3 length: 16 amino acids. Germline V lookup: CDR1 SGHTA, CDR2 FQGTGA. The trim removed 2 bases at V and 5 bases at J, leaving 6 bases unmatched. The CDR3 DNA follows: TGTGCCAGCAGCTTAGGGCTAGCGGGGGGGCAGGAGACCCAGTACTTC. It codes for CASSLGLAGGQETQYF.

V is TRBV24-1 and J is TRBJ2-3, with TRBD1 identical over 8 bases. Germline CDR1 KGHDR, CDR2 SFDVKD. The CDR3 length is 12 residues. Trimming at V came to 12 bases and at J to 4 bases, leaving 5 bases not matched to a gene. The DNA for the CDR3 is TGTGCCTCCGGACAGGGCCCAGATACGCAGTATTTT. It encodes CASGQGPDTQYF.